This T cell receptor (beta chain) was retrieved from a study of identical twins. Whole-study findings and limits: It was out-of-frame TCR alpha sharing in monozygotic twins that models underestimated. Fewer insertions marked abundant cord blood beta clonotypes; young adult naive trended weakly, memory not at all.

Germline CDR1 reads SGHRS; CDR2 reads YFSETQ. V gave up 1 base and J gave up 1 base; unmatched junction bases: 5. The CDR3 has 16 amino acids. TCRdb analysed the 5' RACE reads with MiXCR anew, one entry per CDR3 protein. The table lists approximately 530,000 distinct CDR3 sequences, about a fifth of them singletons. There were only healthy Caucasians among the donors. Details on this clonotype: What it recognizes is unknown.

These data were also reused for a study on yellow fever vaccine responses in identical twins.

This chain joins TRBV5-1 and TRBJ1-5, with 7 positions matching TRBD1. Sample: CD4+ T cells sorted from blood. The TCR sequence derives from a woman aged 18-35 years in good health. This CDR3 is CASSLPGQWSNQPQHF. CDR3 nucleotides: TGCGCCAGCAGCTTGCCGGGACAGTGGAGCAATCAGCCCCAGCATTTT.